This T cell receptor beta chain came from a study of response to subunit inactivated influenza vaccine. Findings and caveats of the study: Only a handful of new T cells, the authors suggested, are recruited with each seasonal influenza vaccination.

This clonotype was detected a few times. Its antigen is not known. TCRdb ran MiXCR on the RT-PCR reads and lists one entry per CDR3 protein. The repertoire includes about 780,000 distinct CDR3 sequences, about 18% of them detected once, and approximately 10% sits in the top ten. The sequencing used PBMCs from blood, collected around 5 days after vaccination. This clonotype was obtained from a man aged 45-65 years who received an inactivated influenza vaccine.

The CDR3 bases are TGTGCCAGCAGCCCCTCCTTATATGAGCAGTTCTTC. Translation gives CASSPSLYEQFF. The rearrangement links TRBV11-2 to TRBJ2-1; D not certain. CDR3 size: 12 residues. Germline-derived CDR1 and CDR2 are SGHAT and FQNNGV. V lost 5 bases and J 8 bases, leaving 10 bases between the germline ends.